The 30 T cell receptor beta chains below come from one sample, sequenced in a study of blood T cells in healthy people across ages. Alongside a J-beta primer mix, a sample-barcoded 5' primer served in a second PCR lasting about 7 to 12 cycles. MiXCR, applied by TCRdb to the 5' RACE reads, yields one record per CDR3 protein. The profile shows approximately 1.5 million distinct CDR3 sequences, roughly 32% of them singletons. Sequenced sample: blood. Receptors were obtained from a woman in her twenties or thirties in good health.

This clonotype was picked up a small number of times. The chain uses TRBV7-8 and TRBJ2-7; the D gene is possibly TRBD2 (5 bases). Germline V gene sequence: CDR1 SGHVS, CDR2 FQNEAQ. The length of the CDR3 is 16 residues. Between the trimmed V and J ends, which lost 6 bases and 0 bases, there was a span of 18 bases. CDR3 in amino acids: CASRVEAVPHSYEQYF. The CDR3 region has the DNA TGTGCCAGCAGAGTTGAAGCGGTGCCACACTCCTACGAGCAGTACTTC.

The J gene is TRBJ1-1, the V gene TRBV27, with a possible D match to TRBD1 (6 bases). With 1 base removed from V and 4 bases from J, the gap between germline ends came to 16 bases. The CDR3 is 16 residues long. Germline-derived CDR1 and CDR2 are MNHEY and SMNVEV (reference sequence). This chain's CDR3 is CASSLYTGGRSTEAFF. CDR3 sequence (DNA): TGTGCCAGCAGTTTATATACGGGGGGCAGGAGCACTGAAGCTTTCTTT.

The rearrangement joins TRBV5-1 to TRBJ2-1, with TRBD2 identical over 12 bases. The CDR3 is 15 residues long. J gave up 7 bases and V 4 bases, and 6 bases lay outside the gene matches. CDR1 and CDR2 (germline): SGHRS, YFSETQ. CDR3: CASSLAGGTVNEQFF. The CDR3 DNA follows: TGCGCCAGCAGCCTAGCGGGGGGGACCGTGAATGAGCAGTTCTTC. Supplemented by reference TRBV5-1 and TRBJ2-1, the full variable domain reads KAGVTQTPRYLIKTRGQQVTLSCSPISGHRSVSWYQQTPGQGLQFLFEYFSETQRNKGNFPGRFSGRQFSNSRSEMNVSTLELGDSALYLCASSLAGGTVNEQFFGPGTRLTVL.

This clonotype was observed a few times. V and J are TRBV25-1 and TRBJ2-5, with 7 positions matching TRBD1. With V trimmed by 1 base and J by 4 bases, 0 bases remained unmatched. The CDR3 totals 13 residues. CDR1 and CDR2 (germline): MGHDK, SYGVNS. The CDR3 region is CASSESGGETQYF. The DNA for the CDR3 is TGTGCCAGCAGTGAATCAGGGGGAGAGACCCAGTACTTC.

This clonotype was detected many times. The chain is built from TRBV7-2 and TRBJ2-3, with D unresolved. The CDR3 runs to 13 residues. Trimming shortened V by 2 bases and J by 3 bases, and 6 bases separated the two germline ends. The germline V gene encodes CDR1 SGHTA and CDR2 FQGNSA. The CDR3 is CASSLPPTDTQYF. The CDR3 DNA follows: TGTGCCAGCAGCTTACCCCCAACAGATACGCAGTATTTT.

This clonotype turned up a few times. The chain is built from TRBV20-1 and TRBJ2-3; 7 bases agree with TRBD2. The CDR3 runs 14 residues. V trimming: 5 bases; J trimming: 4 bases; junction bases outside the gene matches: 9. From germline, CDR1 is DFQATT and CDR2 SNEGSKA (reference sequence). The CDR3 sequence is CSAVAAGRADTQYF. CDR3 DNA sequence: TGCAGTGCTGTAGCAGCGGGAAGGGCAGATACGCAGTATTTT.

A single count supports this clonotype. V is TRBV20-1 and J is TRBJ2-7, with a tentative D call TRBD1 (6 bases). Germline CDR1 reads DFQATT; CDR2 reads SNEGSKA (reference sequence). The CDR3 extends over 17 amino acids. Trimming took off 3 bases at V and 3 bases at J, with 24 bases between the two ends. This chain's CDR3 is CSASGGSGPVLDYEQYF. The CDR3 nucleotides are TGCAGTGCTAGTGGGGGCAGCGGTCCGGTGCTGGACTACGAGCAGTACTTC.

The table lists this clonotype with a few counts. The chain combines TRBV6-1 with TRBJ2-7; D is unresolved. The germline V gene has CDR1 MNHNS and CDR2 SASEGT. CDR3 length: 15 amino acids. With 2 bases removed from V and 0 bases from J, the gap between germline ends came to 11 bases. In nucleotides, the CDR3 is TGTGCCAGCAGTGAATCAGAGGACCACTCCTACGAGCAGTACTTC. This gives the protein CASSESEDHSYEQYF.

The chain joins TRBV7-6 to TRBJ2-5, with 13 positions matching TRBD2. Germline values: CDR1 SGHVS, CDR2 FNYEAQ. The CDR3 covers 18 residues. V dropped 5 bases and J dropped 2; count of bases not matched to a gene: 11. The CDR3 sequence: CASSLRLAGGLGQETQYF. DNA of the CDR3: TGTGCCAGCAGCCTCCGACTAGCGGGGGGCCTGGGGCAAGAGACCCAGTACTTC.

This clonotype occurred a few times. The rearrangement uses TRBV2 and TRBJ2-7; TRBD1 matches 10 bases. The ends lost 6 bases at V and 5 bases at J; junction bases unmatched: 7. Germline V gene data show CDR1 as SNHLY and CDR2 as FYNNEI. CDR3 length: 14 amino acids. This CDR3 reads CASRGRDRGNEQYF. The CDR3 DNA reads as TGTGCCAGCAGGGGCCGGGACAGGGGTAACGAGCAGTACTTC.

V is TRBV3-1 and J is TRBJ2-1; unclear D gene. The CDR3 extends over 15 amino acids. Germline V gene data show CDR1 as LGHDT and CDR2 as YNNKEL (reference sequence). Trimming shortened V by 0 bases and J by 6 bases, and 12 bases separated the two germline ends. DNA of the CDR3: TGTGCCAGCAGCCAAGATAGGGCCACCGCCAATGAGCAGTTCTTC. As protein: CASSQDRATANEQFF.

The gene calls are TRBV15 and TRBJ1-2; D is undetermined. V was clipped by 0 bases and J by 2 bases, with 4 bases between them. Per the germline V gene, CDR1 is LNHNV and CDR2 is YYDKDF (reference sequence). The CDR3 has 13 residues. The CDR3 nucleotides are TGTGCCACCAGCAGAGATATCAACTATGGCTACACCTTC. This translates into CATSRDINYGYTF.

This clonotype was counted only a few times. The gene calls are TRBV7-6 and TRBJ2-7, with TRBD1 identical over 7 bases. Germline assignment: CDR1 SGHVS and CDR2 FNYEAQ. The J segment lost 8 bases and the V segment lost 6 bases, leaving 10 bases of the junction unmatched. This CDR3 comprises 13 residues. The CDR3 region has the DNA TGTGCCAGCAGACGCCTGGGACAGCTCAAGCAGTACTTC. Translating gives CASRRLGQLKQYF.

This clonotype has only a few counts. CDR3: CASRYSGSRTDTQYF. CDR3 nucleotide sequence: TGTGCCAGCAGATATAGCGGGAGCCGCACAGATACGCAGTATTTT. The genes are TRBV7-8 and TRBJ2-3; 9 positions agree with TRBD2. With V trimmed by 6 bases and J by 1 base, 5 bases remained unmatched. CDR3 length: 15 residues. Germline V gives CDR1 SGHVS, CDR2 FQNEAQ.

The genes are TRBV14 and TRBJ1-1, with D maybe TRBD1 (6 bases). Between the trimmed V and J ends, which lost 3 bases and 7 bases, there was a span of 12 bases. The CDR3 is made up of 13 amino acids. The germline CDR1 and CDR2 sequences are SGHDN and FVKESK. CDR3 residues: CASSQRGRGEAFF. For the CDR3, the DNA is TGTGCCAGCAGCCAGAGGGGGAGGGGTGAAGCTTTCTTT.

The table lists this clonotype with a few counts. The chain links TRBV15 to TRBJ1-5; no clear D. CDR3 length: 13 amino acids. V lost 3 bases, J lost 7 bases, and 10 bases lay in between. Germline CDR1 LNHNV, CDR2 YYDKDF (reference sequence). The CDR3 reads CATSSSSIQPQHF. CDR3 nucleotide sequence: TGTGCCACCAGCAGTAGTTCCATCCAGCCCCAGCATTTT. Based on the CDR3 plus reference TRBV15 and TRBJ1-5, the full variable domain is DAMVIQNPRYQVTQFGKPVTLSCSQTLNHNVMYWYQQKSSQAPKLLFHYYDKDFNNEADTPDNFQSRRPNTSFCFLDIRSPGLGDTAMYLCATSSSSIQPQHFGDGTRLSIL.

The genes are TRBV5-1 and TRBJ2-1, with 14 bases aligning to TRBD2. V trimming: 5 bases; J trimming: 8 bases; junction bases outside the gene matches: 6. This CDR3 has 15 amino acids. CDR1 is SGHRS and CDR2 is YFSETQ in the germline V gene. DNA of the CDR3: TGCGCCAGCAGGCGGGGACTAGCGGGGGAGGATGAGCAGTTCTTC. The encoded protein is CASRRGLAGEDEQFF. The whole variable domain, remainder taken from reference TRBV5-1 and TRBJ2-1, is KAGVTQTPRYLIKTRGQQVTLSCSPISGHRSVSWYQQTPGQGLQFLFEYFSETQRNKGNFPGRFSGRQFSNSRSEMNVSTLELGDSALYLCASRRGLAGEDEQFFGPGTRLTVL.

A note on this clonotype: Sequence at one end of the junction differs from germline and may be a read error. The chain uses TRBV9 and TRBJ2-1; tentatively, D is TRBD2 (5 bases). The CDR3 spans 12 residues. The V gene's germline CDR1 is SGDLS and CDR2 YYNGEE. The CDR3 bases are TGTGCCAGCAGCGTAGTCGGGAATGGGCAGTTCTTC. Encoded protein: CASSVVGNGQFF.

The sample holds a few counts of this clonotype. The chain couples TRBV7-9 to TRBJ2-3, with TRBD2 matching 8 bases. The CDR3 is 14 amino acids. Looked up from germline, CDR1 is SEHNR and CDR2 is FQNEAQ (reference sequence). V lost 7 bases to trimming and J lost 7 bases; unmatched junction nucleotides: 10. The CDR3: CASILSGVPNTQYF. DNA for the CDR3: TGTGCCAGCATTCTTAGCGGGGTCCCTAATACGCAGTATTTT.

DNA of the CDR3: TGCGCCAGCGGCCAGGGACAAATTAGCACAGATACGCAGTATTTT. Its translation: CASGQGQISTDTQYF. The chain recombines TRBV5-1 with TRBJ2-3, with a weak D call TRBD1 (6 bases). Germline V gene sequence: CDR1 SGHRS, CDR2 YFSETQ. This CDR3 spans 15 amino acids. Trimming took off 7 bases at V and 0 bases at J, with 15 bases between the two ends.

The chain joins TRBV28 to TRBJ2-1, with D uncertain. The germline V gene encodes CDR1 MDHEN and CDR2 SYDVKM. The CDR3 has 13 amino acids. Trimming left V 5 bases short and J 8 bases short, with 13 bases between. The chain's CDR3 is CASSSRIDDEQFF. In nucleotides, the CDR3 is TGTGCCAGCAGTAGCCGGATTGACGATGAGCAGTTCTTC.

This clonotype was observed a few times. This rearrangement joins TRBV21-1 to TRBJ2-7. TRBV21-1 is flagged as a pseudogene. The CDR3 extends over 10 amino acids. CDR3 sequence: CARSDEEQYF. DNA of the CDR3: TGTGCCAGGAGCGACGAGGAGCAGTACTTC.

This clonotype was seen a handful of times. This chain links TRBV15 with TRBJ2-4, with 8 bases that match TRBD1. The CDR3 is 12 amino acids. V lost 3 bases to trimming and J lost 13 bases; unmatched junction nucleotides: 5. Germline V lookup: CDR1 LNHNV, CDR2 YYDKDF (reference sequence). As DNA, the CDR3 is TGTGCCACCAGCAGCAGGGGGCTTGTACAGTACTTC. Translation gives CATSSRGLVQYF.

This clonotype was observed many times. CDR3 in amino acids: CASSGKTGTDTQYF. For the CDR3, the DNA is TGTGCCAGCAGCGGGAAGACGGGCACAGATACGCAGTATTTT. The chain couples TRBV7-2 to TRBJ2-3; D not certain. The CDR3 totals 14 residues. V was clipped by 5 bases and J by 1 base, with 10 bases between them. From germline, CDR1 is SGHTA and CDR2 FQGNSA.

As to this clonotype: It may be a read error: a sequence one base away is much more abundant. The rearrangement links TRBV29-1 to TRBJ1-2; D gene ambiguous. This CDR3 is 13 amino acids long. Germline loops: CDR1 SQVTM, CDR2 ANQGSEA. The V end lost 7 bases, the J end lost 3 bases, and 15 bases lay between the germline ends. CDR3 nucleotide sequence: TGCAGCGGCCTGAGCGCCGTTTACTATGGCTACACCTTC. It is translated as CSGLSAVYYGYTF.

On this clonotype itself: Germline is not matched at one junction end, which may reflect a read error. The chain has TRBV20-1 and TRBJ2-1; D gene unclear. The CDR3 is 15 residues long. Germline CDR1 is DFQATT and CDR2 is SNEGSKA (reference sequence). The DNA of the CDR3 is TGCAGTGCCGAAGGCTCGTACAGCTCCTACGATGAGCAGTTCTTC. Its protein is CSAEGSYSSYDEQFF.

The chain combines TRBV27 with TRBJ1-2; no firm D call. The V gene's germline CDR1 is MNHEY and CDR2 SMNVEV (reference sequence). The V and J ends lost 8 bases and 3 bases respectively, with 10 bases between them. CDR3 length equals 12 residues. The CDR3 DNA is TGTGCCAGCGGTAGAGGACACTATGGCTACACCTTC. This codes for CASGRGHYGYTF.

In this sample, this clonotype turned up a few times. The chain employs TRBV3-1 and TRBJ2-5; no definite D call. CDR1 is LGHDT, CDR2 YNNKEL, per germline (reference sequence). V was trimmed by 3 bases and J by 2 bases, leaving 7 bases between them. The CDR3 has 13 residues. The CDR3 DNA follows: TGTGCCAGCAGCCAGAGGCATCAAGAGACCCAGTACTTC. This codes for CASSQRHQETQYF.

This clonotype was detected only once. The genes are TRBV20-1 and TRBJ2-7; 7 nucleotides line up with TRBD1. The length of the CDR3 is 14 residues. Germline-derived CDR1 and CDR2 are DFQATT and SNEGSKA (reference sequence). With V trimmed by 5 bases and J by 5 bases, 12 bases remained unmatched. CDR3 amino acids: CSALRQGGLNEQYF. The CDR3 DNA reads as TGCAGTGCTCTGCGACAGGGCGGGTTAAACGAGCAGTACTTC.

A single count supports this clonotype. J is TRBJ1-1 and V is TRBV6-1; 10 bases are shared with TRBD1. Trimming removed 4 bases from V and 10 bases from J; junction bases left unmatched: 9. Per the germline V gene, CDR1 is MNHNS and CDR2 is SASEGT. The CDR3 runs to 14 residues. The CDR3 nucleotides are TGTGCCAGCAGTGCACCCGGGACAGGGGACGTAGCTTTCTTT. Protein product: CASSAPGTGDVAFF.